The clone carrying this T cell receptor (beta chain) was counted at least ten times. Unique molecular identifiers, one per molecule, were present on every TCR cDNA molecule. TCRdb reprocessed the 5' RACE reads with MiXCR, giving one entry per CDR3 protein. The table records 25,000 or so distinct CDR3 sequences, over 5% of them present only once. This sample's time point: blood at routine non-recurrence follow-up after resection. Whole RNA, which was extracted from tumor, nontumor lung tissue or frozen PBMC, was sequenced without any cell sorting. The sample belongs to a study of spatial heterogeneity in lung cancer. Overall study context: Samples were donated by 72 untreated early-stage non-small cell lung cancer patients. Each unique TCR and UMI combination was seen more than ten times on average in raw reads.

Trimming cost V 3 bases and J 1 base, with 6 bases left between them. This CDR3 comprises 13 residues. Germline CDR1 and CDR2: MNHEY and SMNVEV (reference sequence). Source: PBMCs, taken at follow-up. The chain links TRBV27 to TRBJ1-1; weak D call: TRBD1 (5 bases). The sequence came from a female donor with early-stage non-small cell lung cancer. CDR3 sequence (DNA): TGTGCCAGCAGTTTTCAGGGGAACACTGAAGCTTTCTTT. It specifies CASSFQGNTEAFF.